These 27 T cell receptor beta chains were all obtained from the same sample, sequenced in a study of CD8+CD57+ T cells in acquired aplastic anemia. Investigators profiled TCR beta VDJ and CDR3 from genomic DNA template. TCRdb re-derived calls from the reads in MiXCR, one entry per CDR3 protein. The table has more than 150,000 distinct CDR3 sequences, about three fifths seen once; the top ten hold 46%. Material: sorted CD4+, CD8+, or CD8+CD57+ T cells (not recorded which) from PBMCs. These receptors all come from a human donor with severe aplastic anemia or a healthy control (not recorded which).

The chain uses TRBV2 and TRBJ1-1; no reliable D call. V gave up 1 base and J gave up 0 bases, with 6 bases separating them. This CDR3 spans 14 amino acids. CDR1 is SNHLY, CDR2 FYNNEI, per germline. The CDR3 DNA reads as TGTGCCAGCAGTGAAGGGGAGGTGAACACTGAAGCTTTCTTT. Translated, it gives CASSEGEVNTEAFF.

V gene TRBV5-6 combines with J gene TRBJ2-1, with D possibly called TRBD1 or TRBD2 (5 bases each). With 4 bases removed from V and 3 bases from J, the gap between germline ends came to 20 bases. CDR3 length: 17 amino acids. Germline assignment: CDR1 SGHDT and CDR2 YYEEEE. In DNA form, the CDR3 reads TGTGCCAGCAGCCCTACGGGACGGCGGCGAAGCTACAATGAGCAGTTCTTC. The encoded protein is CASSPTGRRRSYNEQFF.

This clonotype was observed many times. The chain links TRBV4-3 to TRBJ2-1; 9 bases match TRBD1. The CDR3 contains 16 residues. V gave up 4 bases and J gave up 8 bases; unmatched junction bases: 12. Germline loops: CDR1 LGHNA, CDR2 YSLEER. The CDR3 spells CASSPHRGQTVYEQFF. The CDR3 DNA follows: TGCGCCAGCAGCCCCCACAGGGGGCAAACTGTCTATGAGCAGTTCTTC.

This clonotype was seen more than once but under ten times. This chain joins TRBV11-2 and TRBJ2-7; tentative D call: TRBD2 (5 bases). The CDR3 runs 16 residues. Germline values: CDR1 SGHAT, CDR2 FQNNGV. The germline V and J ends were trimmed by 2 bases and 4 bases, with 18 bases remaining between them. CDR3 DNA: TGTGCCAGCAGCTTAACTTTGAGCGGAACTATTTACGAGCAGTACTTC. Residues: CASSLTLSGTIYEQYF.

The chain is built from TRBV7-8 and TRBJ1-6; D is unclear. The V end was cut by 5 bases, the J end by 8 bases, with 10 bases between. The germline V gene has CDR1 SGHVS and CDR2 FQNEAQ. The CDR3 extends over 13 amino acids. The CDR3 DNA is TGTGCCAGCAGCACCAAACTTGATTCACCCCTCCACTTT. Translation gives CASSTKLDSPLHF.

This chain connects TRBV20-1 to TRBJ2-3; unclear D gene. Per germline, CDR1 DFQATT and CDR2 SNEGSKA (reference sequence). Trimming took off 3 bases at V and 1 base at J, with 14 bases between the two ends. The CDR3 runs to 15 residues. The CDR3 spells CSASDSFLGTDTQYF. The DNA of the CDR3 is TGCAGTGCTAGCGACTCCTTTTTGGGCACAGATACGCAGTATTTT.

There are many counts of this clonotype. The chain links TRBV19 to TRBJ1-1; the D gene is possibly TRBD1 (5 bases). Germline-derived CDR1 and CDR2 are LNHDA and SQIVND (reference sequence). This CDR3 is built from 12 residues. The V gene lost 5 bases and the J gene lost 8 bases, with 12 bases spanning the gap. The CDR3 DNA sequence: TGTGCCAGTAGTTTGGGGACGCGGGAAGCTTTCTTT. This gives the protein CASSLGTREAFF.

For this clonotype: This may stem from a read error, because a much larger clone lies one nucleotide away. The V gene is TRBV7-6, the J gene TRBJ2-1, with a possible D match to TRBD1 (6 bases). The CDR3 extends over 15 amino acids. Germline V gene data show CDR1 as SGHVS and CDR2 as FNYEAQ. The CDR3 nucleotides read TGTGCCAGCAGCTTCCTCTGGTATGGGGACAATGAGCAGTCCTTC. This sequence encodes CASSFLWYGDNEQSF.

The chain carries TRBV20-1 and TRBJ2-1; no clear D gene. The CDR3 is 12 residues long. Per the germline V gene, CDR1 is DFQATT and CDR2 is SNEGSKA (reference sequence). The V end lost 2 bases, the J end lost 8 bases, and 10 bases lay between the germline ends. The CDR3 loop is CSARRLGDEQFF. The CDR3 DNA reads TGCAGTGCTAGACGGCTAGGAGATGAGCAGTTCTTC.

The chain links TRBV19 to TRBJ1-5, with D perhaps TRBD1 (5 bases). The CDR3 sequence is 15 residues long. Trimming removed 5 bases at V and 0 bases at J, with 11 bases between. The germline V gene encodes CDR1 LNHDA and CDR2 SQIVND (reference sequence). This CDR3 is CASSSGTVSNQPQHF. As DNA, the CDR3 is TGTGCCAGTAGTTCTGGGACCGTTAGCAATCAGCCCCAGCATTTT.

In this sample, this clonotype turned up a few times. The V gene is TRBV10-1, the J gene TRBJ2-3; TRBD2 matches 7 bases. This CDR3 region has 16 residues. CDR1 is WNHNN and CDR2 is SYGVQD in the germline V gene (reference sequence). The V and J ends lost 5 bases and 6 bases, in that order; junction bases with no gene match: 14. CDR3 amino acids: CASSHRDYTTGDTQYF. Written as DNA, the CDR3 is TGCGCCAGCAGTCATCGGGACTACACCACGGGGGATACGCAGTATTTT.

This clonotype showed up just a few times. The V gene is TRBV7-6, the J gene TRBJ1-6; D is perhaps TRBD1 (6 bases). Germline V gives CDR1 SGHVS, CDR2 FNYEAQ. The CDR3 covers 14 residues. Between the trimmed V and J ends, which lost 5 bases and 7 bases, there was a span of 12 bases. CDR3 nucleotide sequence: TGTGCCAGCAGCCGCCAGGGGAACAATTCACCCCTCCACTTT. This encodes CASSRQGNNSPLHF.

This clonotype has just one count. The chain combines TRBV7-3 with TRBJ1-4, with TRBD1 matching 8 bases. The trim removed 8 bases at V and 8 bases at J, leaving 19 bases unmatched. Germline loops: CDR1 SGHTA, CDR2 FQGTGA. The CDR3 is 17 amino acids. CDR3 DNA sequence: TGTGCCAGCCCACGGGACAGGCTCCGCCGGGGGAACGAAAAACTGTTTTTT. This sequence encodes CASPRDRLRRGNEKLFF.

This clonotype was picked up a small number of times. The V and J genes are TRBV19 and TRBJ2-5; 12 nucleotides line up with TRBD1. The CDR3 runs 15 residues. Germline trimming cut 4 bases from V and 5 bases from J; bases unmatched to any gene: 5. From germline, CDR1 is LNHDA and CDR2 SQIVND (reference sequence). The CDR3 DNA reads as TGTGCCAGTAGTACTGGGGACAGGGGGCGGGAGACCCAGTACTTC. The encoded protein is CASSTGDRGRETQYF.

V usage is TRBV15 and J usage is TRBJ2-7; D gene unclear. With 1 base removed from V and 5 bases from J, the gap between germline ends came to 9 bases. The CDR3 is made up of 13 amino acids. Germline V lookup: CDR1 LNHNV, CDR2 YYDKDF (reference sequence). CDR3 region: CATSRAPLDEQYF. The CDR3 DNA is TGTGCCACCAGCAGAGCCCCCTTGGACGAGCAGTACTTC.

The V and J genes are TRBV3-1 and TRBJ2-7; TRBD1 matches at 9 bases. Germline CDR1 reads LGHDT; CDR2 reads YNNKEL (reference sequence). The ends lost 2 bases at V and 2 bases at J; junction bases unmatched: 4. The CDR3 runs 15 residues. CDR3 loop: CASSQRTGAAYEQYF. The CDR3 DNA sequence: TGTGCCAGCAGCCAAAGGACAGGGGCAGCCTACGAGCAGTACTTC.

To note about this clonotype: A read error may account for a junction end that differs from germline. The chain recombines TRBV5-1 with TRBJ1-6, with 9 positions matching TRBD1. The CDR3 sequence is 16 residues long. The germline V gene has CDR1 SGHRS and CDR2 YFSETQ. CDR3 DNA: TGCGCCAGCAGCCCGGGGAGGGGGACAGGGAGTTCACCCCTCCACTTC. Residues: CASSPGRGTGSSPLHF.

This chain connects TRBV7-3 to TRBJ2-5; 7 bases align to TRBD1. Germline lookup yields CDR1 SGHTA and CDR2 FQGTGA. Trimming removed 2 bases from V and 2 bases from J; junction bases left unmatched: 2. The CDR3 contains 14 residues. In DNA form, the CDR3 reads TGTGCCAGCAGCTTAGTGGGACAGCAAGAGACCCAGTACTTC. This translates into CASSLVGQQETQYF.

A single count supports this clonotype. V and J are TRBV20-1 and TRBJ2-7; no definite D call. Between the trimmed V and J ends, which lost 3 bases and 5 bases, there was a span of 5 bases. The CDR3 covers 10 residues. Germline CDR1 and CDR2: DFQATT and SNEGSKA (reference sequence). In nucleotides, the CDR3 is TGCAGTGCTAGTTTCGACGAGCAGTACTTC. This gives the protein CSASFDEQYF.

This sequence joins TRBV7-8 and TRBJ2-2, with 8 bases aligning to TRBD2. Per the germline V gene, CDR1 is SGHVS and CDR2 is FQNEAQ. V lost 0 bases to trimming and J lost 8 bases; unmatched junction nucleotides: 8. CDR3 length: 16 amino acids. Written as DNA, the CDR3 is TGTGCCAGCAGCTTAGCGTTCGGGGGGGCCAGGGGGGAGCTGTTTTTT. Protein product: CASSLAFGGARGELFF.

DNA of the CDR3: TGTGCCAGTAGTATTCGTAACAGGGACCTCTCTGGGGCCAACGTCCTGACTTTC. Encoded protein: CASSIRNRDLSGANVLTF. The chain employs TRBV19 and TRBJ2-6; tentative D call: TRBD1 (6 bases). The CDR3 is made up of 18 amino acids. CDR1 is LNHDA, CDR2 SQIVND, per germline (reference sequence). V lost 3 bases and J 0 bases, leaving 15 bases between the germline ends.

This rearrangement joins TRBV24-1 to TRBJ2-3; 14 nucleotides match TRBD2. The V and J ends lost 10 bases and 5 bases, in that order; junction bases with no gene match: 1. This CDR3 is 13 amino acids long. Germline-derived CDR1 and CDR2 are KGHDR and SFDVKD. CDR3 sequence: CATGLAGVDTQYF. The CDR3 nucleotides read TGTGCCACGGGACTAGCGGGGGTAGATACGCAGTATTTT.

This clonotype was detected only once. The chain uses TRBV6-5 and TRBJ2-5; D gene uncertain. Germline CDR1 reads MNHEY; CDR2 reads SVGAGI. The germline V and J ends were trimmed by 8 bases and 6 bases, with 13 bases remaining between them. The CDR3 loop spans 12 amino acids. The CDR3 loop is CASSPRGKTQYF. CDR3 in DNA: TGTGCCAGCTCGCCGCGTGGGAAGACCCAGTACTTC.

This chain joins TRBV7-2 and TRBJ1-2; 7 bases fit TRBD1. Germline V gives CDR1 SGHTA, CDR2 FQGNSA. V shed 1 base and J 2 bases; nucleotides not matched to a gene: 10. The CDR3 sequence is 17 residues long. The CDR3 region is CASSLDGGQTTNYGYTF. The CDR3 bases are TGTGCCAGCAGCTTAGACGGGGGACAGACGACAAACTATGGCTACACCTTC.

This clonotype was found many times. The V and J genes are TRBV6-6 and TRBJ2-3; maybe TRBD2 (6 bases). The CDR3 is made up of 13 amino acids. The V and J ends lost 8 bases and 6 bases respectively, with 15 bases between them. Germline V gives CDR1 MNHNY, CDR2 SVGAGI (reference sequence). As DNA, the CDR3 is TGTGCCAGCCTATGGGGAGGAGATGATACGCAGTATTTT. It yields the protein CASLWGGDDTQYF.

This chain links TRBV7-6 with TRBJ2-5; TRBD2 matches at 7 bases. CDR1 and CDR2 from the germline V gene are SGHVS and FNYEAQ. Trimming cost V 1 base and J 0 bases; bases outside gene matches: 23. This CDR3 is built from 22 residues. Written as DNA, the CDR3 is TGTGCCAGCAGCTTAGGGTCGGGACTAAGGGGTACCTTGTGTCCTGACCAAGAGACCCAGTACTTC. It encodes CASSLGSGLRGTLCPDQETQYF.

This clonotype was seen a handful of times. The J gene is TRBJ1-6, the V gene TRBV25-1, with D possibly being TRBD1 (6 bases). There are 13 residues in the CDR3. Trimming shortened V by 2 bases and J by 8 bases, and 7 bases separated the two germline ends. From germline, CDR1 is MGHDK and CDR2 SYGVNS. For the CDR3, the DNA is TGTGCCAGCAGTGAAGGGGGCGATTCACCCCTCCACTTT. It encodes CASSEGGDSPLHF.